This T cell receptor beta chain appears in the sequencing data of a study of cytomegalovirus exposure and HLA in healthy donors. Study outcomes and limitations: In a later analysis, V- and J-gene trimming of beta chains associated with a DCLRE1C missense variant, replicated independently.

This clone was found a few times. Its antigen is unidentified. The CDR3 loop spans 17 amino acids. Germline V lookup: CDR1 LNHNV, CDR2 YYDKDF (reference sequence). J was trimmed by 2 bases and V by 3 bases; bases with no gene match: 10. This PCR relied on a set of 60 Vbeta primers and 13 Jbeta primers. TCRdb's copy holds only in-frame clones and misses some; the assay was immunoSEQ multiplex PCR. The sample shows 150,000 to 200,000 clones, about three quarters of them seen only once. The chain uses TRBV15 and TRBJ2-5, with TRBD1 matching over 9 bases. Sequenced sample: PBMCs. This clonotype originated in a woman in her 50s in good health and CMV-seropositive. CDR3 residues: CATSRGTGLPEQETQYF. DNA for the CDR3: TGTGCCACCAGCAGGGGGACAGGGTTGCCCGAGCAAGAGACCCAGTACTTC.